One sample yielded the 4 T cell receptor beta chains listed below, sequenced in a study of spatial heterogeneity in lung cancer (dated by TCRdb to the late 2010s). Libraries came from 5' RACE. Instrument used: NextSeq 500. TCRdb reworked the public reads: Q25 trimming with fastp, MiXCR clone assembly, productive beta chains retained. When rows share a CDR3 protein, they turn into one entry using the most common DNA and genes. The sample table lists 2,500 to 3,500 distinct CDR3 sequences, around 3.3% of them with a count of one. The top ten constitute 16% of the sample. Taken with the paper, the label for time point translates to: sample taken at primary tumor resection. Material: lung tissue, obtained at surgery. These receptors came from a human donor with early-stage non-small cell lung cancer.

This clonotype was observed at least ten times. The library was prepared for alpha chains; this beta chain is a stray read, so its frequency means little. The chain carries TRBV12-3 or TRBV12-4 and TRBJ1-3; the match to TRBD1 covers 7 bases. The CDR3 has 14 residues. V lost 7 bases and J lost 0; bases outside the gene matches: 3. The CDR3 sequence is CASITGVSGNTIYF. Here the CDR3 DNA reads TGTGCCAGCATTACAGGGGTCTCTGGAAACACCATATATTTT.

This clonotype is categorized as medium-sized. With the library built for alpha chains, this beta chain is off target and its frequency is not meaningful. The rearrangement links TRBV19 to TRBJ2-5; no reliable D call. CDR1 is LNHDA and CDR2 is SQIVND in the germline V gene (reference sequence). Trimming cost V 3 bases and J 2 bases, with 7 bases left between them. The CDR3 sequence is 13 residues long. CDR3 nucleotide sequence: TGTGCCAGTAGTATCGACGGGCAAGAGACCCAGTACTTC. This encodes CASSIDGQETQYF.

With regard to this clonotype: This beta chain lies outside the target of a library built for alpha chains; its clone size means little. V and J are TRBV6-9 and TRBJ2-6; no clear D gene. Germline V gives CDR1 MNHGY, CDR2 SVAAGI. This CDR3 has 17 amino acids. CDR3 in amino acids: CRDTVSAGRSGANVLTF. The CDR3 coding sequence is TGTCGTGATACTGTGAGTGCAGGACGCTCTGGGGCCAACGTCCTGACTTTC.

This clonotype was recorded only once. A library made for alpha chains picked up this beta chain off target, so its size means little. The CDR3 coding sequence is TGTGCCAGCAGTCCTACAGGGGAGAACTATGGCTACACCTTC. Its translation is CASSPTGENYGYTF. The J gene is TRBJ1-2, the V gene TRBV12-3 or TRBV12-4; 7 bases agree with TRBD1. With 5 bases clipped from V and 2 bases from J, the junction kept 5 bases outside the gene matches. The CDR3 covers 14 residues.